Below, 32 T cell receptor beta chains from the same sample are listed, as sequenced in a study of cytomegalovirus exposure and HLA in healthy donors. PCR amplification relied on 60 Vbeta primers (plus 13 Jbeta primers). Data came from immunoSEQ multiplex PCR; TCRdb stores just in-frame clones and leaves some out. This sample has 150,000 or so clones, with less than 65% found just once. The sample taken for sequencing was PBMCs. Every receptor here comes from a woman aged 25 to 39 in good health and CMV-seropositive.

The J gene is TRBJ1-2, the V gene TRBV6-5, with D tentatively TRBD1 (5 bases). CDR3 length: 14 amino acids. Deletions cut 6 bases from V and 3 bases from J, with 14 bases between. CDR1 is MNHEY, CDR2 SVGAGI, per germline. For the CDR3, the DNA is TGTGCCAGCAGCCAGAGACAGAGTTACTATGGCTACACCTTC. This codes for CASSQRQSYYGYTF.

The chain uses TRBV5-4 and TRBJ2-5; 10 nucleotides match TRBD2. The end of the DNA fits TRBJ2-7 better, so the J call may be wrong. CDR1 SGHNT and CDR2 YYREEE come from the germline V gene (reference sequence). CDR3 length: 14 residues. The CDR3 sequence is CASSSQREGGEQYF. For the CDR3, the DNA is TGTGCCAGCAGCTCGCAGCGGGAGGGCGGCGAGCAGTACTTC.

This clone was counted between two and nine times. V gene TRBV5-1 combines with J gene TRBJ1-1; 9 positions match TRBD1. Germline V gene data show CDR1 as SGHRS and CDR2 as YFSETQ. The CDR3 contains 14 residues. Losses at the gene ends were 4 bases for V and 7 bases for J; bases not matched to a gene: 8. CDR3 protein: CASSVSGTGYEAFF. CDR3 DNA: TGCGCCAGCAGCGTTTCCGGGACAGGGTATGAAGCTTTCTTT.

The rearrangement joins TRBV11-2 to TRBJ2-1; D is unclear. The CDR3 has 12 residues. The germline V gene encodes CDR1 SGHAT and CDR2 FQNNGV. Deletions cut 7 bases from V and 6 bases from J, with 10 bases between. Here the CDR3 DNA reads TGTGCCAGCAAAAGCGCCCCCAATGAGCAGTTCTTC. Translated, it gives CASKSAPNEQFF.

The chain joins TRBV27 to TRBJ1-2, with D maybe TRBD1 (5 bases). CDR1 and CDR2 (germline): MNHEY, SMNVEV (reference sequence). V lost 6 bases and J lost 0, with 14 bases in between. CDR3 length: 15 amino acids. CDR3 nucleotides: TGTGCCAGCAGCCCGAAGGGGAGGTCTAACTATGGCTACACCTTC. Translation gives CASSPKGRSNYGYTF.

This clone was recorded once. The sample has other DNA sequences that encode this CDR3 too. The V gene is TRBV25-1, the J gene TRBJ2-1; TRBD2 might be the D (5 bases). The CDR3 runs 14 residues. The V gene's germline CDR1 is MGHDK and CDR2 SYGVNS. Trimming pared 5 bases from V and 1 base from J, leaving 9 bases between. CDR3 sequence: CASSRRGSYNEQFF. DNA of the CDR3: TGTGCCAGCAGTAGGCGAGGGTCCTACAATGAGCAGTTCTTC.

This chain uses TRBV29-1 with TRBJ2-3, with 8 bases matching TRBD1. There are 13 residues in the CDR3. The J segment lost 6 bases and the V segment lost 6 bases, leaving 8 bases of the junction unmatched. Per germline, CDR1 SQVTM and CDR2 ANQGSEA. The CDR3 region has the DNA TGCAGCGTCGCAGGGGGCGGATTGGATACGCAGTATTTT. Protein sequence: CSVAGGGLDTQYF.

V gene TRBV4-2 combines with J gene TRBJ2-7; TRBD2 matches 7 bases. The CDR3 has 16 amino acids. After removal of 5 bases from V and 4 bases from J, the junction contained 14 bases not matched to a gene. Per germline, CDR1 LGHNA and CDR2 YNFKEQ. CDR3 amino acids: CASSELGGLGIYEQYF. Here the CDR3 DNA reads TGTGCCAGCAGCGAACTTGGAGGACTAGGAATTTACGAGCAGTACTTC.

The chain combines TRBV5-1 with TRBJ2-1; maybe TRBD2 (6 bases). Germline loops: CDR1 SGHRS, CDR2 YFSETQ. The CDR3 runs 17 residues. V lost 4 bases and J 0 bases, leaving 17 bases between the germline ends. CDR3 nucleotides: TGCGCCAGCAGCATACTTAGCGGAGGATACTCCTACAATGAGCAGTTCTTC. Its protein product is CASSILSGGYSYNEQFF.

This chain joins TRBV13 and TRBJ1-6; no clear D gene. Between the trimmed V and J ends, which lost 3 bases and 2 bases, there was a span of 8 bases. Germline CDR1 PRHDT, CDR2 FYEKMQ (reference sequence). This CDR3 has 15 residues. Written as DNA, the CDR3 is TGTGCCAGCAGCTTTGGGCAGGCCTATAATTCACCCCTCCACTTT. Its translation is CASSFGQAYNSPLHF. Full variable domain (remainder filled in from reference TRBV13 and TRBJ1-6): AAGVIQSPRHLIKEKRETATLKCYPIPRHDTVYWYQQGPGQDPQFLISFYEKMQSDKGSIPDRFSAQQFSDYHSELNMSSLELGDSALYFCASSFGQAYNSPLHFGNGTRLTVT.

V gene TRBV4-1 combines with J gene TRBJ2-7; D uncertain. V shed 1 base and J shed 7 bases, with 5 bases lying between them. This CDR3 is built from 11 residues. Germline V gives CDR1 MGHRA, CDR2 YSYEKL. In DNA, the CDR3 is TGCGCCAGCAGCCAAGTCGGGGAGCAGTACTTC. Protein sequence: CASSQVGEQYF.

The chain combines TRBV4-1 with TRBJ2-5, with D perhaps matching TRBD1 (6 bases). V lost 1 base and J 2 bases, leaving 11 bases between the germline ends. The CDR3 totals 15 residues. Looked up from germline, CDR1 is MGHRA and CDR2 is YSYEKL. CDR3 amino acids: CASSQVQGPQETQYF. CDR3 sequence (DNA): TGCGCCAGCAGCCAAGTCCAGGGGCCGCAAGAGACCCAGTACTTC.

The rearrangement joins TRBV27 to TRBJ2-7, with D unclear. Germline V gene sequence: CDR1 MNHEY, CDR2 SMNVEV (reference sequence). CDR3 size: 16 residues. Trimming shortened V by 3 bases and J by 2 bases, and 17 bases separated the two germline ends. The CDR3 nucleotides are TGTGCCAGCAGTTTTCGCCTGGGCGAGAGAACCTACGAGCAGTACTTC. Translating gives CASSFRLGERTYEQYF.

The rearrangement joins TRBV28 to TRBJ1-2; 7 bases fit TRBD1. The CDR3 extends over 12 amino acids. The V gene end was trimmed by 6 bases and the J gene end by 7 bases; junction bases not matched to a gene: 5. The germline gives CDR1 MDHEN, CDR2 SYDVKM. CDR3 sequence (DNA): TGTGCCAGCAGCTCGACAGGGTTTGGCTACACCTTC. Protein: CASSSTGFGYTF.

The gene calls are TRBV27 and TRBJ2-6; the D gene is possibly TRBD1 (5 bases). Per the germline V gene, CDR1 is MNHEY and CDR2 is SMNVEV (reference sequence). V was clipped by 8 bases and J by 0 bases, with 8 bases between them. The CDR3 spans 14 residues. The CDR3 spells CASWTYSGANVLTF. The DNA for the CDR3 is TGTGCCAGCTGGACATACTCTGGGGCCAACGTCCTGACTTTC.

The CDR3 protein is CASSRFMAGGNSYEQYF. The CDR3 DNA reads TGTGCCAGCAGCCGATTTATGGCGGGTGGGAACTCCTACGAGCAGTACTTC. The genes are TRBV4-2 and TRBJ2-7; TRBD2 might be the D (5 bases). The CDR3 contains 17 residues. With 4 bases removed from V and 0 bases from J, the gap between germline ends came to 19 bases. Germline values: CDR1 LGHNA, CDR2 YNFKEQ.

CDR3 nucleotides: TGTGCCAGTAGTTGGGGACAGGGTTTGTTGGCAGAGGAGCAGTTCTTC. Translated: CASSWGQGLLAEEQFF. This chain connects TRBV19 to TRBJ2-1, with 9 bases that match TRBD1. There are 16 residues in the CDR3. J lost 10 bases, V lost 5 bases, and 15 bases had no gene match. Per the germline V gene, CDR1 is LNHDA and CDR2 is SQIVND (reference sequence).

V is TRBV7-4 and J is TRBJ2-7, with 8 bases identical to TRBD2. CDR1 and CDR2 from the germline V gene are SGHVT and SQSDAQ. The trim removed 4 bases at V and 2 bases at J, leaving 13 bases unmatched. This CDR3 has 17 amino acids. CDR3 protein: CASSSWGASGYTYEQYF. CDR3 in DNA: TGTGCCAGCAGCTCCTGGGGGGCTAGCGGGTACACCTACGAGCAGTACTTC. Full variable domain (rest looked up from reference TRBV7-4 and TRBJ2-7): GAGVSQSPRYKVAKRGRDVALRCDSISGHVTLYWYRQTLGQGSEVLTYSQSDAQRDKSGRPSGRFSAERPERSVSTLKIQRTEQGDSAVYLCASSSWGASGYTYEQYFGPGTRLTVT.

CDR3 sequence reads: CASSQGGYSNQPQHF. Here the CDR3 DNA reads TGTGCCAGCAGTCAAGGCGGTTATAGCAATCAGCCCCAGCATTTT. This rearrangement joins TRBV28 to TRBJ1-5; D is ambiguous. Germline V gene lookup returns CDR1 MDHEN and CDR2 SYDVKM. Trimming removed 5 bases at V and 0 bases at J, with 11 bases between. This CDR3 comprises 15 residues.

The chain combines TRBV2 with TRBJ1-5, with 9 bases fitting TRBD1. The V gene's germline CDR1 is SNHLY and CDR2 FYNNEI. V shed 6 bases and J 5 bases; nucleotides not matched to a gene: 5. The CDR3 has 14 residues. The CDR3 coding sequence is TGTGCCAGCAGAGGGACAGGGCGTTATCAGCCCCAGCATTTT. Translation: CASRGTGRYQPQHF.

The chain combines TRBV6-5 with TRBJ2-5; TRBD1 matches at 8 bases. Per germline, CDR1 MNHEY and CDR2 SVGAGI. The CDR3 loop spans 15 amino acids. V lost 5 bases and J lost 4; bases outside the gene matches: 9. The CDR3 DNA sequence: TGTGCCAGCAGTGCCGCGGGACAGGAGAGAGAGACCCAGTACTTC. Protein product: CASSAAGQERETQYF.

This chain uses TRBV28 with TRBJ2-7; 13 positions match TRBD2. The CDR3 contains 16 residues. V lost 4 bases to trimming and J lost 6 bases; unmatched junction nucleotides: 9. Germline CDR1 reads MDHEN; CDR2 reads SYDVKM. CDR3 in DNA: TGTGCCAGCAGTTCAATACTAGCGGGAGGGCCTCTCGAGCAGTACTTC. It codes for CASSSILAGGPLEQYF.

This sequence joins TRBV9 and TRBJ1-3, with 8 positions matching TRBD1. The CDR3 spans 16 residues. Germline CDR1 reads SGDLS; CDR2 reads YYNGEE. J lost 4 bases, V lost 0 bases, and 6 bases had no gene match. The CDR3 DNA follows: TGTGCCAGCAGCGTAGCCCAGGGGGCGAGGGGAAACACCATATATTTT. This translates into CASSVAQGARGNTIYF.

This sequence joins TRBV30 and TRBJ2-1, with 8 positions matching TRBD2. J was trimmed by 0 bases and V by 5 bases; bases with no gene match: 15. CDR1 and CDR2 (germline): GTSNPN, SVGIG (reference sequence). The CDR3 sequence is 18 residues long. The CDR3 protein is CAWLGSGITKSSYNEQFF. CDR3 sequence (DNA): TGTGCCTGGCTGGGTAGCGGGATCACTAAGAGCTCCTACAATGAGCAGTTCTTC.

The V call is TRBV7-3, the J call TRBJ2-5; D gene ambiguous. Per the germline V gene, CDR1 is SGHTA and CDR2 is FQGTGA. V lost 3 bases, J lost 3 bases, and 8 bases lay in between. The CDR3 runs to 13 residues. The CDR3 sequence: CASSFDREETQYF. CDR3 coding DNA: TGTGCCAGCAGCTTCGATCGGGAAGAGACCCAGTACTTC.

The chain carries TRBV21-1 and TRBJ1-2; TRBD1 is the table's D call, not checked against the DNA. TRBV21-1 corresponds to a pseudogene. The CDR3 runs to 13 residues. The CDR3, as DNA: TGTGCCAGCAGCAAAGGAGGGGGCAAAGGCTACACCTTC. Translating gives CASSKGGGKGYTF.

The V and J genes are TRBV10-2 and TRBJ2-1; TRBD2 matches 8 bases. Germline CDR1 is WSHSY and CDR2 is SAAADI. This CDR3 region has 14 residues. The DNA of the CDR3 is TGCGCAGCTACCCGGGGGACTAGATCCAATGAGCAGTTCTTC. Its translation is CAATRGTRSNEQFF.

The chain links TRBV23-1 to TRBJ2-5, with TRBD2 identical over 7 bases. TRBV23-1 is recorded as an ORF, its role being uncertain. With 1 base clipped from V and 5 bases from J, the junction kept 4 bases outside the gene matches. CDR3 length: 14 residues. CDR3 loop: CASSQWAGVETQYF. CDR3 nucleotides: TGCGCCAGCAGTCAATGGGCGGGGGTCGAGACCCAGTACTTC.

The chain recombines TRBV6-1 with TRBJ1-6; maybe TRBD1 (5 bases). The CDR3 consists of 15 residues. The germline gives CDR1 MNHNS, CDR2 SASEGT. Trimming removed 2 bases at V and 8 bases at J, with 13 bases between. The CDR3 DNA reads TGTGCCAGCAGTGAACGGACCGGAGGGGATTCACCCCTCCACTTT. Residues: CASSERTGGDSPLHF.

The rearrangement joins TRBV11-2 to TRBJ2-5; TRBD1 matches 7 bases. Gene TRBJ2-7 matches the end of the DNA better, so the J call may be wrong. The CDR3 runs to 13 residues. CDR1 is SGHAT and CDR2 is FQNNGV in the germline V gene. The chain's CDR3 is CASSLNRGYEQYF. The CDR3 nucleotides are TGTGCCAGCAGCCTTAACAGGGGTTACGAGCAGTACTTC.

This sequence joins TRBV6-1 and TRBJ2-5, with D possibly being TRBD1 (5 bases). Between the trimmed V and J ends, which lost 9 bases and 6 bases, there was a span of 14 bases. In germline, CDR1 is MNHNS, CDR2 SASEGT. This CDR3 region has 12 residues. As DNA, the CDR3 is TGTGCCAGTCAACCAGGGTTGAAGACCCAGTACTTC. It codes for CASQPGLKTQYF.

The CDR3 loop is CASSYALVQASYTF. For the CDR3, the DNA is TGTGCCAGCAGTTACGCCTTGGTTCAGGCGAGCTACACCTTC. This rearrangement joins TRBV6-5 to TRBJ1-2; D not certain. CDR1 and CDR2 (germline): MNHEY, SVGAGI. The CDR3 runs to 14 residues. Trimming left V 2 bases short and J 9 bases short, with 16 bases between.